This T cell receptor (beta chain) was observed in a study of blood T cell repertoires in COVID-19 (dated by TCRdb to about 2020). With regard to the full study: The collaborator samples originated in the United States, Italy and Spain and spanned the acute and convalescent phases of COVID-19. The prospective study material was composed of cDNA or gDNA derived from T cells, B-cell-depleted T cells, or PBMCs. The repertoires were released in a freely available public database intended as a resource for research on the immune response to SARS-CoV-2. Subjects who had been exposed to COVID-19, were actively infected with it, or had recovered from it provided the deeply sampled blood TCRbeta repertoires that made up the dataset. A de-identified subject ID, COVID-19 status, age in years and sex were almost always included in the sample metadata. Where available, HLA class I and class II types were taken from metadata supplied by the sample provider and were not determined by assay-based typing. Samples were obtained from the ongoing ImmuneRACE study (first 160 participants) and from over a thousand subjects provided by 6 global collaborators.

Collaborating institutions collected whole blood in K2EDTA tubes following their own protocols. Collaborator samples were shipped for TCRbeta analysis as frozen whole blood, isolated PBMCs, or DNA extracted from either sample type. Summary of the overall study and its limitations: The amount of clinical and demographic metadata varied by source and participant and was provided uncurated.

TCRbeta CDR3 regions were amplified from genomic DNA using the immunoSEQ Assay, a bias-controlled multiplex PCR. The authors' pipeline ran thus. The number of nucleated cells in each sample was estimated by amplification of reference gene primers within the assay. Sequence reads were collapsed and filtered to measure the absolute abundance of every unique TCRbeta CDR3 rearrangement. For each sample, productive Simpson clonality was calculated as the square root of Simpson's diversity index over productive rearrangements. Held by TCRdb, this immuneACCESS table contains in-frame sequences only and omits some clones. Under half of the omission traces to an unresolved V gene where checked; the cause of the rest is unknown. Clonal size and the V and J genes are those of that table, whereas D and trimming came from the DNA. Recorded for this sample are more than 70,000 clones; about 87% of them occurred a single time. Roughly 5.9% of the sample belongs to the ten largest clones.

Note on this clone: What antigen it recognizes has not been identified. The sample holds no much larger clone one base away, and base qualities are not on file.

Relative to germline, V is missing 0 bases and J is missing 4 bases, with 20 bases of the junction outside any gene match. Reading the germline V gene gives CDR1 SGHRS and CDR2 YFSETQ. The CDR3, cysteine through phenylalanine, is 20 amino acids long. The kept DNA is CDR3 alone, 60 bases in frame from the first base. The clonotype originates from a man in his fifties or sixties with active COVID-19. Sequenced input: peripheral blood. The rearrangement joined TRBV5-1 to TRBJ1-1, with 8 bases in between that match TRBD1. Here is the DNA: TGCGCCAGCAGCTTGGGTCCGGGACTTACTGTCCCAGGGGGCGGCACTGAAGCTTTCTTT. Protein translation: CASSLGPGLTVPGGGTEAFF.